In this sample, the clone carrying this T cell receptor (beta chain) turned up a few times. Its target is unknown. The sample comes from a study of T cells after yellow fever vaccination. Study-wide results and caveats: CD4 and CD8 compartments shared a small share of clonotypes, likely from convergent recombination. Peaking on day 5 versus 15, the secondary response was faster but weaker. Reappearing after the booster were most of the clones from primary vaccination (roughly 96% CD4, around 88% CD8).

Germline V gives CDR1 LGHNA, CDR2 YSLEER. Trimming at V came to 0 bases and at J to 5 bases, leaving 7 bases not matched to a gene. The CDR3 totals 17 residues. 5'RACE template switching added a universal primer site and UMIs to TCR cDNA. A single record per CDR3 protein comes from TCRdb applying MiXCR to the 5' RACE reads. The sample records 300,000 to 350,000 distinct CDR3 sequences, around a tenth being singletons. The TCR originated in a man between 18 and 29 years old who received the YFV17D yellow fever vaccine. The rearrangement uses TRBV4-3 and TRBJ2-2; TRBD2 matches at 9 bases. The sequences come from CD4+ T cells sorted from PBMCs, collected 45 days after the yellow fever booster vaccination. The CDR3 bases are TGCGCCAGCAGCCAAGAGTACGCGGGGGGGCATACCGGGGAGCTGTTTTTT. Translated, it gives CASSQEYAGGHTGELFF.